The T cell receptor beta chain under discussion was sequenced for a study of cytomegalovirus exposure and HLA in healthy donors (dated by TCRdb to the late 2010s). Broadly, across the study: According to a later analysis, the roughly 130 validation repertoires were produced on the same platform as the 666 repertoires of the first cohort. The aim of the study was to test whether cataloging public T cell receptors could identify signatures of past pathogen exposure. A separate validation cohort of 90 to 150 different subjects was used in addition to the roughly 620-subject first cohort. High-throughput TCR immunosequencing, statistical association of individual TCRs with disease status, and machine learning were combined to predict cytomegalovirus infection status. Summary of the overall study and its limitations: The authors suggested that the approach could potentially be generalized to other disease states and immunological phenotypes. The classifier was reported to diagnose cytomegalovirus status with high specificity and sensitivity in both the original and validation cohorts. Most TCR sequences were observed very rarely across donors, whereas some public TCRs were present in many individuals. The study gave a list of 150 to 200 TCR beta chains associated with cytomegalovirus. In vitro tests confirmed that a few of the cytomegalovirus-associated TCR beta chains recognize cytomegalovirus antigens. A later analysis found that TCRs clustered in the first cohort also tended to co-occur in the roughly 120 validation repertoires, with 90% to 95% of cluster scores above 0. A later analysis lacked HLA typing for the validation cohort, so it scored co-occurrence in that cohort across all 120 or so repertoires.

The donors belonged to the validation cohort of approximately 130 subjects, which was separate from the roughly 670-subject first cohort. The CDR3 measures 14 amino acids from cysteine to phenylalanine. The entry retains the CDR3 DNA only, 42 bases that are in frame from base 1. V trim: 4 bases; J trim: 5 bases; unmatched bases: 3. The germline V gene specifies SGHTS as CDR1 and YDEGEE as CDR2. Library construction relied on the immunoSEQ multiplex PCR assay. The authors' analysis ran thus. A statistical classification framework was built for diagnosing cytomegalovirus status from the catalog of TCR beta chain sequences. TCRdb took over this immuneACCESS table, retaining in-frame rearrangements with V and J assigned. Such tables are incomplete; in checked studies, under half of the missing clones stem from an unresolved V gene, and the remainder is unexplained. V, J and clone size are taken as reported in that table, and D and trimming were inferred from the DNA itself. Here the sample has 150,000 to 200,000 clones; 84% occur a single time. The leading ten clones occupy about 10% of the sample.

On this clone itself: Its antigen is currently not known. Base qualities are not recorded, but no much larger clone differs from it by a single base.

Source material: PBMCs. The sequence was collected from a man aged 30 to 45 in good health and CMV-seropositive. This chain is built from TRBV5-8 and TRBJ1-5; 10 middle bases align to TRBD1. The base sequence is TGTGCCAGCAGCGATGGGACAGGGGATCAGCCCCAGCATTTT. Translation gives CASSDGTGDQPQHF. Reference TRBV5-8 and TRBJ1-5 genes cover what lies past the CDR3, so the full variable domain is EAGVTQSPTHLIKTRGQQATLRCSPISGHTSVYWYQQALGLGLQFLLWYDEGEERNRGNFPPRFSGRQFPNYSSELNVNALELEDSALYLCASSDGTGDQPQHFGDGTRLSIL.